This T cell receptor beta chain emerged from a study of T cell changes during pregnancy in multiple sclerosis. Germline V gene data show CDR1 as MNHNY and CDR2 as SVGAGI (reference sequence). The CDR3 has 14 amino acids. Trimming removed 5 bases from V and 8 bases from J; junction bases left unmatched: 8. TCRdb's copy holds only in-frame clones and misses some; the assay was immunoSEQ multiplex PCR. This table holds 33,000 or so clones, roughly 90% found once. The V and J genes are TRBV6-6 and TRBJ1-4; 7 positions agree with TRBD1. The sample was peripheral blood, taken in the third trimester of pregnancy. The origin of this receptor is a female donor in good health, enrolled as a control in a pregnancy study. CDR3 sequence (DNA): TGTGCCAGCAGTAAACAGGGGTTTCGGGAAAAACTGTTTTTT. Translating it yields CASSKQGFREKLFF.